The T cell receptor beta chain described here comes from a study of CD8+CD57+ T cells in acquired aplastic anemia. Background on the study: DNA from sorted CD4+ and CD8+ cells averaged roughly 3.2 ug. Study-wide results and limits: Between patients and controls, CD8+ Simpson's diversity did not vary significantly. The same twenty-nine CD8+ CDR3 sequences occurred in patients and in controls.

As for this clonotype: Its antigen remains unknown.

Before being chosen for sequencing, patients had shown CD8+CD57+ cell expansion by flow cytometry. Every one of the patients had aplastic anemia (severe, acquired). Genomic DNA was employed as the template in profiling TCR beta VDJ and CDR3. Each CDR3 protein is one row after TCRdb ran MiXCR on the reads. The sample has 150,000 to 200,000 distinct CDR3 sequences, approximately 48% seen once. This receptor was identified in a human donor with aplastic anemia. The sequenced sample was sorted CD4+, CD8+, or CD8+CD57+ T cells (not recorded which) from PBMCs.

The DNA of the CDR3 is TGTGCCAGCAGCTTAACGTTTGGGGTGGGGGAGCAGTACTTC. Its protein is CASSLTFGVGEQYF. The chain employs TRBV7-3 and TRBJ2-7; no clear D gene. Trimming pared 0 bases from V and 7 bases from J, leaving 13 bases between. CDR1 is SGHTA and CDR2 is FQGTGA in the germline V gene. The CDR3 runs 14 residues.